The 26 T cell receptor beta chains given below trace back to one sample, sequenced in a study of identical twins. In TCRdb, the 5' RACE reads were re-called with MiXCR into one record per CDR3 protein. The sample lists hundreds of thousands of distinct CDR3 sequences, about 9.4% occurring once. These data were likewise used in another study, on yellow fever vaccine responses in identical twins.

The sequencing sample was made of PBMCs. These receptors were collected from a young woman in good health.

The V and J genes are TRBV6-2 or TRBV6-3 and TRBJ2-6; D not resolved. The CDR3 covers 17 residues. Deletions cut 2 bases from V and 0 bases from J, with 11 bases between. Germline assignment: CDR1 MNHEY and CDR2 SVGEGT. The CDR3 DNA is TGTGCCAGCAGTTACGTCCCGAAAACCTCTGGGGCCAACGTCCTGACTTTC. This sequence encodes CASSYVPKTSGANVLTF.

The chain joins TRBV20-1 to TRBJ2-3; D is uncertain. V was cut by 6 bases and J by 0 bases, with 7 bases left in between. The CDR3 has 12 residues. CDR1 DFQATT and CDR2 SNEGSKA come from the germline V gene (reference sequence). CDR3 region: CSATLSTDTQYF. CDR3 DNA: TGCAGTGCCACCCTTAGCACAGATACGCAGTATTTT.

This clonotype was recorded a few times. The chain combines TRBV7-9 with TRBJ2-2; weak D call: TRBD1 (6 bases). V was shortened by 0 bases and J by 6 bases, with 11 bases between the two germline ends. Germline CDR1 SEHNR, CDR2 FQNEAQ (reference sequence). The CDR3 has 15 amino acids. The CDR3 region is CASSLAGPGAGELFF. Written as DNA, the CDR3 is TGTGCCAGCAGCTTAGCGGGGCCAGGGGCCGGGGAGCTGTTTTTT.

This clonotype has only a few counts. V gene TRBV6-2 or TRBV6-3 combines with J gene TRBJ2-1; 15 bases agree with TRBD2. Germline-derived CDR1 and CDR2 are MNHEY and SVGEGT. J lost 0 bases, V lost 5 bases, and 8 bases had no gene match. The length of the CDR3 is 19 residues. The CDR3 region is CASSGGTSGRIGSYNEQFF. The DNA for the CDR3 is TGTGCCAGCAGTGGCGGGACTAGCGGGAGGATAGGCTCCTACAATGAGCAGTTCTTC.

This clonotype was seen only a few times. This sequence joins TRBV4-1 and TRBJ1-4; the match to TRBD1 covers 7 bases. The V and J ends lost 0 bases and 8 bases, in that order; junction bases with no gene match: 3. Per the germline V gene, CDR1 is MGHRA and CDR2 is YSYEKL. The CDR3 is made up of 14 amino acids. DNA of the CDR3: TGCGCCAGCAGCCAAGACAGGGGGGGGGAAAAACTGTTTTTT. Amino acid sequence: CASSQDRGGEKLFF.

This clonotype was observed many times. The chain combines TRBV12-3 or TRBV12-4 with TRBJ2-3; D may be TRBD2 (5 bases). V lost 7 bases and J 0 bases, leaving 14 bases between the germline ends. This CDR3 is built from 15 residues. This CDR3 reads CASTPGYSSTDTQYF. CDR3 nucleotides: TGTGCCAGCACCCCGGGGTATTCTAGCACAGATACGCAGTATTTT.

This clonotype has a handful of counts. This CDR3 reads CASSYTGSPDYGYTF. The DNA of the CDR3 is TGTGCCAGCAGTTACACAGGGTCCCCGGACTATGGCTACACCTTC. The chain employs TRBV6-5 and TRBJ1-2, with D tentatively TRBD1 (6 bases). This CDR3 has 15 residues. The V gene lost 2 bases and the J gene lost 3 bases, with 13 bases spanning the gap. Per germline, CDR1 MNHEY and CDR2 SVGAGI.

This clonotype has a handful of counts. The chain joins TRBV10-3 to TRBJ2-4, with D perhaps TRBD2 (5 bases). Germline V CDR1 and CDR2: ENHRY, SYGVKD. V dropped 3 bases and J dropped 1 base, with 13 bases sitting between them. The CDR3 consists of 16 residues. The CDR3 DNA reads TGTGCCATCAGTGACCGGGGTGGCACGGCCAAAAACATTCAGTACTTC. Its protein product is CAISDRGGTAKNIQYF.

This clonotype was seen only a few times. The rearrangement uses TRBV7-8 and TRBJ2-7; either TRBD1 or TRBD2 may supply D (6 bases each). Germline values: CDR1 SGHVS, CDR2 FQNEAQ. Between the trimmed V and J ends, which lost 4 bases and 9 bases, there was a span of 19 bases. This CDR3 has 14 amino acids. The CDR3 DNA reads as TGTGCCAGCAGCTCACCCGGGAGTGGAGGGGGGCAGTACTTC. Protein product: CASSSPGSGGGQYF.

This clonotype was seen many times. This chain uses TRBV20-1 with TRBJ2-7, with D perhaps TRBD2 (5 bases). CDR3 length equals 16 residues. The germline V gene encodes CDR1 DFQATT and CDR2 SNEGSKA (reference sequence). Between the trimmed V and J ends, which lost 6 bases and 3 bases, there was a span of 24 bases. DNA of the CDR3: TGCAGTGCAAGGACTCCTGTCGTTTTGTTTGACTACGAGCAGTACTTC. Its protein product is CSARTPVVLFDYEQYF.

This clonotype was seen repeatedly, ten times or more. The chain is built from TRBV4-1 and TRBJ1-5; no reliable D call. The CDR3 contains 14 residues. V dropped 1 base and J dropped 6 bases, with 10 bases sitting between them. CDR1 and CDR2 (germline): MGHRA, YSYEKL. The CDR3 DNA follows: TGCGCCAGCAGCCAAGGGCAGGACCGTCAGCCCCAGCATTTT. The encoded protein is CASSQGQDRQPQHF.

This clonotype has only a few counts. The rearrangement links TRBV3-1 to TRBJ2-1; tentatively, D is TRBD2 (5 bases). The germline CDR1 and CDR2 sequences are LGHDT and YNNKEL (reference sequence). Trimming pared 4 bases from V and 4 bases from J, leaving 14 bases between. The CDR3 has 15 residues. CDR3 DNA sequence: TGTGCCAGCAGCCTAAGCGGCCCTGGTTACAATGAGCAGTTCTTC. This encodes CASSLSGPGYNEQFF.

This clonotype was recorded a few times. The chain recombines TRBV10-3 with TRBJ2-3; D is perhaps TRBD2 (6 bases). The germline CDR1 and CDR2 sequences are ENHRY and SYGVKD. The CDR3 spans 17 residues. Deletions cut 7 bases from V and 1 base from J, with 21 bases between. DNA for the CDR3: TGTGCCATCAAGCCGTCGAAAACCGGGAGCGGCACAGATACGCAGTATTTT. Protein: CAIKPSKTGSGTDTQYF.

The sample holds many counts of this clonotype. The chain has TRBV7-2 and TRBJ2-5; D is perhaps TRBD1 or TRBD2 (6 bases each). CDR1 SGHTA and CDR2 FQGNSA come from the germline V gene. Trimming pared 6 bases from V and 5 bases from J, leaving 7 bases between. The CDR3 runs 11 residues. CDR3 in DNA: TGTGCCAGCAGAGGGGGGGAGACCCAGTACTTC. Translated: CASRGGETQYF.

This clonotype has at least ten counts. The chain couples TRBV6-2 or TRBV6-3 to TRBJ2-5; D is possibly TRBD2 (6 bases). V lost 4 bases to trimming and J lost 7 bases, with 13 bases between them. The length of the CDR3 is 13 residues. Germline CDR1 and CDR2: MNHEY and SVGEGT. In DNA, the CDR3 is TGTGCCAGCAGTTCGGGACTCGTTGGGACCCAGTACTTC. Its translation: CASSSGLVGTQYF.

The chain recombines TRBV7-2 with TRBJ2-1; the D gene is possibly TRBD2 (5 bases). The CDR3 runs 15 residues. Germline CDR1 SGHTA, CDR2 FQGNSA. V was pared by 6 bases and J by 6 bases, with 18 bases between. The DNA of the CDR3 is TGTGCCAGCAGATTCGCGGGTTCCCCGGGCAATGAGCAGTTCTTC. This codes for CASRFAGSPGNEQFF.

This clonotype was counted ten times or more. V usage is TRBV6-5 and J usage is TRBJ2-3; the D is unclear. Trimming removed 6 bases at V and 0 bases at J, with 4 bases between. The germline gives CDR1 MNHEY, CDR2 SVGAGI. The CDR3 loop spans 12 amino acids. The CDR3 DNA sequence: TGTGCCAGCAGGGCTAGCACAGATACGCAGTATTTT. It specifies CASRASTDTQYF.

The chain couples TRBV7-8 to TRBJ1-4; TRBD1 is a possible D gene (6 bases). Germline-derived CDR1 and CDR2 are SGHVS and FQNEAQ. The length of the CDR3 is 17 residues. Trimming took 5 bases from V and 7 from J, leaving 23 bases between them. Here the CDR3 reads CASSPYRVARRGEKLFF. In DNA, the CDR3 is TGTGCCAGCAGCCCCTACAGGGTCGCGCGTCGGGGTGAAAAACTGTTTTTT.

J is TRBJ2-3 and V is TRBV7-9, with D unresolved. CDR1 is SEHNR and CDR2 is FQNEAQ in the germline V gene (reference sequence). This CDR3 comprises 14 residues. The V and J ends lost 6 bases and 2 bases respectively, with 12 bases between them. DNA for the CDR3: TGTGCCAGCAGTCCAGCCGCGACCACAGATACGCAGTATTTT. This codes for CASSPAATTDTQYF.

This chain uses TRBV7-2 with TRBJ2-7; 9 bases map to TRBD2. In germline, CDR1 is SGHTA, CDR2 FQGNSA. J lost 0 bases, V lost 8 bases, and 5 bases had no gene match. This CDR3 has 14 amino acids. CDR3 DNA: TGTGCCAGCGGACGAGCGGGGGGCTCCTACGAGCAGTACTTC. Protein sequence: CASGRAGGSYEQYF.

This clonotype was seen only a few times. This chain links TRBV25-1 with TRBJ2-2; 7 bases align to TRBD1. Germline V lookup: CDR1 MGHDK, CDR2 SYGVNS. V shed 7 bases, J shed 0 bases, and the junction held 2 bases outside the gene matches. The CDR3 spans 14 residues. As DNA, the CDR3 is TGTGCCAGCAAGGACAGGTCGAACACCGGGGAGCTGTTTTTT. Its protein product is CASKDRSNTGELFF.

This clonotype was counted at least ten times. The rearrangement joins TRBV15 to TRBJ2-3; 10 nucleotides match TRBD2. V lost 5 bases and J lost 3; bases outside the gene matches: 5. The germline gives CDR1 LNHNV, CDR2 YYDKDF (reference sequence). This CDR3 comprises 15 residues. The chain's CDR3 is CATSYGTSDTDTQYF. CDR3 in DNA: TGTGCCACCAGCTATGGGACTAGCGATACAGATACGCAGTATTTT.

The gene calls are TRBV11-2 and TRBJ2-1; 12 bases line up with TRBD2. The CDR3 sequence is 21 residues long. Germline values: CDR1 SGHAT, CDR2 FQNNGV. Trimming at V came to 3 bases and at J to 7 bases, leaving 22 bases not matched to a gene. CDR3 DNA sequence: TGTGCCAGCAGCTTTTTCCCCCCGGGACAGCGGCTTCTAGCGGGGGGGAATGAGCAGTTCTTC. This encodes CASSFFPPGQRLLAGGNEQFF.

This chain connects TRBV19 to TRBJ1-1; a possible D gene is TRBD1 (6 bases). CDR3 length: 12 residues. Germline V lookup: CDR1 LNHDA, CDR2 SQIVND (reference sequence). The V gene lost 6 bases and the J gene lost 6 bases, with 11 bases spanning the gap. The CDR3 coding sequence is TGTGCCAGTAGGAGACCAGGGGCTGAAGCTTTCTTT. As protein: CASRRPGAEAFF. The full variable domain, its missing parts supplied by reference TRBV19 and TRBJ1-1, is DGGITQSPKYLFRKEGQNVTLSCEQNLNHDAMYWYRQDPGQGLRLIYYSQIVNDFQKGDIAEGYSVSREKKESFPLTVTSAQKNPTAFYLCASRRPGAEAFFGQGTRLTVV.

The chain uses TRBV20-1 and TRBJ2-5; D gene ambiguous. The germline V gene encodes CDR1 DFQATT and CDR2 SNEGSKA (reference sequence). This CDR3 contains 17 residues. V lost 0 bases and J 0 bases, leaving 17 bases between the germline ends. The CDR3 nucleotides are TGCAGTGCTAGAGATGGTCCACCAAGGGCCGACCAAGAGACCCAGTACTTC. It codes for CSARDGPPRADQETQYF.

This clonotype was counted many times. The J gene is TRBJ2-7, the V gene TRBV12-3 or TRBV12-4; tentatively, D is TRBD1 (6 bases). Trimming removed 4 bases from V and 3 bases from J, with 19 bases in between. The length of the CDR3 is 16 residues. CDR3 sequence: CASSSSQGWGLYEQYF. The CDR3 nucleotides read TGTGCCAGCAGTTCCTCACAGGGATGGGGGCTCTACGAGCAGTACTTC.